The entry below describes one T cell receptor (beta chain). Its antigen is still unknown. The entry originates in a study of cytotoxic CD8 clonotypes in ibrutinib-treated CLL. Study information: The subjects consisted of 11 relapsed/refractory and more than 14 treatment-naive individuals, with fewer than 18 IGHV unmutated. Response was recorded as partial in 25 or so patients and complete in 2; at median roughly 68 months, approximately 15 remained remitted and about 12 had progressed.

Germline V gene data show CDR1 as MNHEY and CDR2 as SMNVEV (reference sequence). The CDR3 is made up of 12 amino acids. V shed 4 bases and J shed 13 bases, with 16 bases lying between them. Points from the study as a whole: Increased clonality at ibrutinib response gave way to a return toward baseline at progression. A difference in sampling times existed between sustained-remission and progressing patients.

Sequenced by immunoSEQ multiplex PCR; TCRdb stores in-frame clones only, minus some. Among approximately 190,000 clones listed, roughly 73% were seen once. The source is a human donor with chronic lymphocytic leukemia. The chain has TRBV27 and TRBJ1-1; D ambiguous. The starting material was PBMCs, obtained after 12 months of ibrutinib treatment. The CDR3 sequence is CASSSTYGRVFF. CDR3 DNA sequence: TGTGCCAGCAGTTCGACTTATGGGAGGGTTTTCTTT.